Presented here are 26 T cell receptor beta chains from one specimen sequenced in a study of T cell responses to AZD1222 COVID-19 vaccine. Libraries were prepared by immunoSEQ multiplex PCR; TCRdb keeps only in-frame clonotypes and omits some of them. Seen here are approximately 140,000 clones, roughly 90% observed once, and the top ten hold 2.5% to 3%. The sample consisted of peripheral blood, taken on day 0 of AZD1222 vaccination. The receptors here all came from an adult in good health.

The chain recombines TRBV5-5 with TRBJ2-7, with D maybe TRBD1 (5 bases). V was pared by 2 bases and J by 0 bases, with 12 bases between. Germline assignment: CDR1 SGHKS and CDR2 YYEKEE (reference sequence). The CDR3 is made up of 15 amino acids. The CDR3 nucleotides read TGTGCCAGCAGCTTCCGATTAGGGGACTCCTACGAGCAGTACTTC. This gives the protein CASSFRLGDSYEQYF.

In its sample, this clone was seen once. V usage is TRBV6-5 and J usage is TRBJ1-6; unclear D gene. Germline-derived CDR1 and CDR2 are MNHEY and SVGAGI. This CDR3 is built from 11 residues. V was clipped by 8 bases and J by 5 bases, with 4 bases between them. The CDR3 DNA sequence: TGTGCCAGCGGGGATAATTCACCCCTCCACTTT. Translating it yields CASGDNSPLHF.

The chain links TRBV2 to TRBJ2-7, with D perhaps matching TRBD1 (5 bases). V shed 7 bases and J shed 0 bases, with 13 bases lying between them. This CDR3 comprises 14 residues. CDR1 SNHLY and CDR2 FYNNEI come from the germline V gene. The CDR3 spells CASTNAGYSYEQYF. The CDR3, as DNA: TGTGCCAGCACTAATGCAGGGTACTCCTACGAGCAGTACTTC.

The chain recombines TRBV7-2 with TRBJ2-7; 8 positions agree with TRBD1. In germline, CDR1 is SGHTA, CDR2 FQGNSA. After removal of 3 bases from V and 1 base from J, the junction contained 14 bases not matched to a gene. The length of the CDR3 is 18 residues. The CDR3 loop reads CASSLNPSSTGASYEQYF. DNA of the CDR3: TGTGCCAGCAGCTTGAACCCCTCCTCGACAGGGGCGTCCTACGAGCAGTACTTC.

V and J are TRBV2 and TRBJ1-2; D is possibly TRBD1 (6 bases). This CDR3 comprises 18 residues. V lost 2 bases and J lost 8, with 27 bases in between. From germline, CDR1 is SNHLY and CDR2 FYNNEI. CDR3 sequence (DNA): TGTGCCAGCAGTGAAAGGGGAAGTTTTGTCAGGGGCAGGCAGGGCTACACCTTC. This encodes CASSERGSFVRGRQGYTF.

The chain joins TRBV12-3 or TRBV12-4 to TRBJ1-6; D unclear. V dropped 11 bases and J dropped 0 bases, with 8 bases sitting between them. The CDR3 is made up of 13 amino acids. The CDR3 reads CAARSSYNSPLHF. The DNA of the CDR3 is TGTGCCGCTCGGAGCTCCTATAATTCACCCCTCCACTTT.

This sequence joins TRBV2 and TRBJ1-3; 8 bases are a match to TRBD1. V lost 6 bases, J lost 2 bases, and 3 bases stayed unmatched. There are 14 residues in the CDR3. Germline loops: CDR1 SNHLY, CDR2 FYNNEI. The CDR3 DNA is TGTGCCAGCAGCAGACAGGGGCCTGGAAACACCATATATTTT. It yields the protein CASSRQGPGNTIYF.

Written as DNA, the CDR3 is TGTGCCAGTAGTCCGACAGAGAGCTCCTACAATGAGCAGTTCTTC. Protein sequence: CASSPTESSYNEQFF. The genes are TRBV19 and TRBJ2-1; TRBD1 is a possible D gene (5 bases). V was cut by 5 bases and J by 0 bases, with 11 bases left in between. Per the germline V gene, CDR1 is LNHDA and CDR2 is SQIVND (reference sequence). The CDR3 runs to 15 residues.

The genes are TRBV7-9 and TRBJ1-2; D remains ambiguous. Trimming took off 1 base at V and 8 bases at J, with 14 bases between the two ends. Germline assignment: CDR1 SEHNR and CDR2 FQNEAQ (reference sequence). This CDR3 spans 14 amino acids. The CDR3 DNA reads as TGTGCCAGCAGCTTAGATGTGGGGAATTGGGGCTACACCTTC. Translated, it gives CASSLDVGNWGYTF.

The chain is built from TRBV7-3 and TRBJ2-6; D uncertain. The CDR3 sequence is 13 residues long. With 0 bases removed from V and 4 bases from J, the gap between germline ends came to 1 base. Germline loops: CDR1 SGHTA, CDR2 FQGTGA. DNA for the CDR3: TGTGCCAGCAGCTTAACCGGGGCCAACGTCCTGACTTTC. Encoded protein: CASSLTGANVLTF.

The chain recombines TRBV4-1 with TRBJ1-4; TRBD1 matches at 7 bases. V shed 0 bases and J 1 base; nucleotides not matched to a gene: 8. Germline loops: CDR1 MGHRA, CDR2 YSYEKL. This CDR3 has 18 residues. CDR3 sequence reads: CASSQDRDSLVTNEKLFF. Here the CDR3 DNA reads TGCGCCAGCAGCCAAGACCGGGACAGCCTTGTAACTAATGAAAAACTGTTTTTT.

This sequence joins TRBV3-1 (or the pseudogene TRBV3-2) and TRBJ2-7; 8 positions agree with TRBD1. The CDR3 consists of 14 residues. CDR1 is LGHDT, CDR2 YNNKEL, per germline (reference sequence). The V segment lost 0 bases and the J segment 6 bases; nucleotides outside the gene matches: 4. The DNA for the CDR3 is TGTGCCAGCAGCCAAGAGGGGACAGGTCCCGAGCAGTACTTC. Its protein product is CASSQEGTGPEQYF.

The rearrangement uses TRBV5-1 and TRBJ1-1; tentatively, D is TRBD1 (5 bases). Germline assignment: CDR1 SGHRS and CDR2 YFSETQ. The V end lost 4 bases, the J end lost 1 base, and 11 bases lay between the germline ends. The length of the CDR3 is 14 residues. The CDR3: CASSMGERNTEAFF. Here the CDR3 DNA reads TGCGCCAGCAGCATGGGGGAGAGGAACACTGAAGCTTTCTTT. Variable domain in full (rest from reference TRBV5-1 and TRBJ1-1): KAGVTQTPRYLIKTRGQQVTLSCSPISGHRSVSWYQQTPGQGLQFLFEYFSETQRNKGNFPGRFSGRQFSNSRSEMNVSTLELGDSALYLCASSMGERNTEAFFGQGTRLTVV.

The chain couples TRBV5-1 to TRBJ1-1, with no clear D. The CDR3 sequence is 13 residues long. V was pared by 0 bases and J by 4 bases, with 7 bases between. Germline V CDR1 and CDR2: SGHRS, YFSETQ. In DNA, the CDR3 is TGCGCCAGCAGCTTGGTGTCAGGCACTGAAGCTTTCTTT. As protein: CASSLVSGTEAFF.

The rearrangement links TRBV6-5 to TRBJ1-1, with 12 bases matching TRBD1. The CDR3 has 15 amino acids. The germline gives CDR1 MNHEY, CDR2 SVGAGI. V shed 6 bases, J shed 3 bases, and the junction held 5 bases outside the gene matches. The CDR3, as DNA: TGTGCCAGCAGGGGACAGGGGGCAGGTGACACTGAAGCTTTCTTT. Translated, it gives CASRGQGAGDTEAFF.

This clone was detected only a few times. This chain uses TRBV13 with TRBJ2-7; 12 bases fit TRBD2. V shed 5 bases and J 4 bases; nucleotides not matched to a gene: 9. This CDR3 is 16 amino acids long. Germline CDR1 reads PRHDT; CDR2 reads FYEKMQ (reference sequence). The CDR3 here is CASSRRLAGEEYEQYF. In DNA, the CDR3 is TGTGCCAGCAGCCGCCGACTAGCGGGAGAGGAATACGAGCAGTACTTC.

J is TRBJ2-7 and V is TRBV14, with 13 bases identical to TRBD2. This CDR3 comprises 15 residues. J gave up 9 bases and V 4 bases, and 9 bases lay outside the gene matches. Germline values: CDR1 SGHDN, CDR2 FVKESK. The CDR3 region has the DNA TGTGCCAGCAGCCCATGGACTAGCGGGAGTAGCGGGCAGTACTTC. Translated: CASSPWTSGSSGQYF.

This rearrangement joins TRBV2 to TRBJ2-1; 14 nucleotides align to TRBD2. The CDR3 is 15 amino acids. Germline V gene lookup returns CDR1 SNHLY and CDR2 FYNNEI. Trimming took 3 bases from V and 12 from J; bases not matched to a gene: 7. CDR3 amino acids: CASSDQGLAGAGQFF. CDR3 DNA: TGTGCCAGCAGTGATCAGGGACTAGCGGGAGCGGGGCAGTTCTTC.

V usage is TRBV6-2 or TRBV6-3 and J usage is TRBJ2-7; TRBD2 aligns across 11 bases. Trimming took 5 bases from V and 3 from J; bases not matched to a gene: 6. The length of the CDR3 is 15 residues. CDR1 and CDR2 (germline): MNHEY, SVGEGT. CDR3 coding DNA: TGTGCCAGCAGTAAGCCCGGACTAGCGGGCTACGAGCAGTACTTC. Translation: CASSKPGLAGYEQYF.

The J gene is TRBJ1-5, the V gene TRBV24-1; a possible D gene is TRBD1 (5 bases). The CDR3 runs to 15 residues. The V gene's germline CDR1 is KGHDR and CDR2 SFDVKD. Trimming removed 5 bases at V and 11 bases at J, with 21 bases between. The CDR3 loop reads CATSGAGVWGEAQHF. CDR3 in DNA: TGTGCCACCAGTGGGGCCGGAGTCTGGGGGGAGGCCCAGCATTTT.

The CDR3 coding sequence is TGTGCCAGCAGCGCAGACCTAGCGGGAAGGGATACGCAGTATTTT. Amino acids: CASSADLAGRDTQYF. This rearrangement joins TRBV11-2 to TRBJ2-3; 9 bases are shared with TRBD2. V dropped 5 bases and J dropped 6; count of bases not matched to a gene: 9. CDR3 size: 15 residues. CDR1 SGHAT and CDR2 FQNNGV come from the germline V gene.

The count of this clone is one. The chain recombines TRBV3-1 (or the pseudogene TRBV3-2) with TRBJ1-4; D may be TRBD1 (5 bases). Trimming took 4 bases from V and 2 from J, leaving 11 bases between them. The CDR3 consists of 15 residues. Germline V gene lookup returns CDR1 LGHDT and CDR2 YNNKEL (reference sequence). The CDR3 nucleotides read TGTGCCAGCAGCCCCCGGTGGGGGACTAATGAAAAACTGTTTTTT. It translates to CASSPRWGTNEKLFF.

This chain uses TRBV5-1 with TRBJ1-6; a weak D match, TRBD1 (5 bases). CDR3 length: 13 residues. V lost 5 bases, J lost 5 bases, and 8 bases lay in between. The germline CDR1 and CDR2 sequences are SGHRS and YFSETQ. DNA of the CDR3: TGCGCCAGCAGTGCAGGGAATAATTCACCCCTCCACTTT. The encoded protein is CASSAGNNSPLHF.

The V call is TRBV10-3, the J call TRBJ1-1; a possible D gene is TRBD1 (6 bases). This CDR3 spans 13 amino acids. V was pared by 8 bases and J by 3 bases, with 13 bases between. Germline CDR1 ENHRY, CDR2 SYGVKD. The CDR3 is CAIGTTGYTEAFF. Here the CDR3 DNA reads TGTGCCATCGGAACGACAGGCTACACTGAAGCTTTCTTT.

As DNA, the CDR3 is TGTGCCAGTAGTGCGGGAGGGCCTCTTTATGAGCAGTTCTTC. This codes for CASSAGGPLYEQFF. This chain links TRBV19 with TRBJ2-1, with TRBD2 identical over 9 bases. The V gene's germline CDR1 is LNHDA and CDR2 SQIVND (reference sequence). The CDR3 sequence is 14 residues long. Losses at the gene ends were 5 bases for V and 8 bases for J; bases not matched to a gene: 7.

The sample holds one count of this clone. Because the CDR3's place on the DNA is in doubt, the DNA is left out and the CDR3 is given as listed by TCRdb. V and J are TRBV4-1 and TRBJ2-2; the table assigns TRBD2, which was not confirmed against the DNA. CDR1 and CDR2 from the germline V gene are MGHRA and YSYEKL. Inclusive of both ends, the CDR3 amounts to 19 amino acids. The CDR3: CASSQPVLGGSLNTGELFF.